Listed here are 16 T cell receptor beta chains from one sample, sequenced in a study of monozygotic twins with inflammatory bowel disease. Reanalyzing the 5' RACE reads, TCRdb keeps one entry per CDR3 protein, without DNA. Its listing shows more than 350,000 distinct CDR3 sequences. Specimen: blood. The receptor set was obtained from a human donor with ulcerative colitis or Crohn's disease, or a healthy co-twin of an affected twin (not recorded which).

The chain's CDR3 is CASSLEGQSNEQFF. J is TRBJ2-1 and V is TRBV7-9; as DNA is missing, the TRBD1 call by TCRdb cannot be tested. The germline CDR1 and CDR2 sequences are SEHNR and FQNEAQ (reference sequence). CDR3 length: 14 residues.

The chain joins TRBV5-6 to TRBJ2-2; there is no DNA to check the TCRdb D call of TRBD1. Germline lookup yields CDR1 SGHDT and CDR2 YYEEEE. CDR3 length: 15 residues. CDR3 region: CASSYRGLGTGELFF.

The chain couples TRBV29-1 to TRBJ2-3; TCRdb's D call of TRBD1 is untestable without DNA. Germline CDR1 reads SQVTM; CDR2 reads ANQGSEA. CDR3 size: 15 residues. CDR3 residues: CSVRLDRGQGDTQYF.

This rearrangement joins TRBV9 to TRBJ2-2; lacking DNA, the TRBD1 call made by TCRdb goes unchecked. This CDR3 spans 15 amino acids. Germline CDR1 is SGDLS and CDR2 is YYNGEE. This CDR3 is CASSHLGGAPGELFF.

The chain couples TRBV30 to TRBJ1-2. CDR1 and CDR2 (germline): GTSNPN, SVGIG (reference sequence). The CDR3 covers 12 residues. This CDR3 is CAWSAYLYGYTF.

This chain joins TRBV20-1 and TRBJ1-6; TCRdb gives TRBD1 as the D gene, but with no DNA this cannot be confirmed. CDR3 size: 13 residues. Germline V gene sequence: CDR1 DFQATT, CDR2 SNEGSKA (reference sequence). The CDR3 is CSARQGVNSPLHF.

The J gene is TRBJ1-2, the V gene TRBV25-1. Germline CDR1 MGHDK, CDR2 SYGVNS. The CDR3 consists of 15 residues. CDR3 residues: CASSPELWQGEGYTF.

This sequence joins TRBV19 and TRBJ1-6; there is no DNA to check the TCRdb D call of TRBD1. Germline V CDR1 and CDR2: LNHDA, SQIVND (reference sequence). This CDR3 has 15 residues. CDR3 amino acids: CASSTGDGFNSPLHF.

The V call is TRBV11-2, the J call TRBJ2-7; absent DNA, TCRdb's TRBD2 call cannot be checked. The germline gives CDR1 SGHAT, CDR2 FQNNGV. CDR3 length: 14 residues. The CDR3 loop reads CASSLGTSSGEQYF.

The chain recombines TRBV9 with TRBJ2-1; checking the TCRdb D call of TRBD1 is not possible without DNA. CDR3 length: 16 residues. Per germline, CDR1 SGDLS and CDR2 YYNGEE. CDR3 loop: CASSVIVTGGWNEQFF.

This chain connects TRBV6-1 to TRBJ2-7. From germline, CDR1 is MNHNS and CDR2 SASEGT. This CDR3 contains 15 residues. CDR3: CASSRPRLGYYEQYF.

The gene calls are TRBV20-1 and TRBJ2-7; the D gene TCRdb calls, TRBD1, cannot be checked with no DNA. The CDR3 loop spans 16 amino acids. The germline gives CDR1 DFQATT, CDR2 SNEGSKA (reference sequence). This CDR3 reads CSAKDIQGLPHYEQYF.

V usage is TRBV20-1 and J usage is TRBJ2-7; TCRdb outputs TRBD1, but without DNA this stays unchecked. Per germline, CDR1 DFQATT and CDR2 SNEGSKA (reference sequence). The CDR3 length is 15 residues. The CDR3: CSAQSGTRSTYEQYF.

This CDR3 reads CASRSGATSETQYF. The V gene is TRBV12-3 or TRBV12-4, the J gene TRBJ2-5; as DNA is missing, the TRBD1 call by TCRdb cannot be tested. CDR3 length: 14 amino acids.

This chain uses TRBV7-9 with TRBJ1-3. The CDR3 totals 14 residues. CDR1 is SEHNR and CDR2 is FQNEAQ in the germline V gene (reference sequence). The CDR3 loop is CASSSGDSGNTIYF. Supplemented by reference TRBV7-9 and TRBJ1-3, the full variable domain reads DTGVSQNPRHKITKRGQNVTFRCDPISEHNRLYWYRQTLGQGPEFLTYFQNEAQLEKSRLLSDRFSAERPKGSFSTLEIQRTEQGDSAMYLCASSSGDSGNTIYFGEGSWLTVV.

The chain uses TRBV12-3 or TRBV12-4 and TRBJ1-3. The CDR3 totals 14 residues. Here the CDR3 reads CASSEYPSGNTIYF.